This T cell receptor (beta chain) is drawn from a study of regulatory T cells in long-lasting Graves disease. Germline lookup yields CDR1 MDHEN and CDR2 SYDVKM. V lost 2 bases, J lost 6 bases, and 11 bases lay in between. The CDR3 loop spans 13 amino acids. Time point indicated: persistent/refractory GD, antithyroid drugs over 5 years with positive TRAb. The TCR library used RNA extracted from PBMCs. Libraries of TCR beta came from iRepertoire HTBI primers plus Arm-PCR of CDR3 regions. TCRdb re-called the multiplex PCR reads with MiXCR, one entry per CDR3 protein. The sample contains about 310,000 distinct CDR3 sequences, around a fifth of which appear only once.

The J gene is TRBJ2-7, the V gene TRBV28; a weak D match, TRBD2 (6 bases). The sample here was peripheral blood mononuclear cells (PBMCs), taken when the disease was refractory, from a patient treated with antithyroid drugs. The origin of this receptor is a female donor with Graves disease. The CDR3 nucleotides read TGTGCCAGCAGTTTAGGGCGGGACCGCGAGCAGTACTTC. Translating gives CASSLGRDREQYF. Full variable domain (missing parts from reference TRBV28 and TRBJ2-7): DVKVTQSSRYLVKRTGEKVFLECVQDMDHENMFWYRQDPGLGLRLIYFSYDVKMKEKGDIPEGYSVSREKKERFSLILESASTNQTSMYLCASSLGRDREQYFGPGTRLTVT.